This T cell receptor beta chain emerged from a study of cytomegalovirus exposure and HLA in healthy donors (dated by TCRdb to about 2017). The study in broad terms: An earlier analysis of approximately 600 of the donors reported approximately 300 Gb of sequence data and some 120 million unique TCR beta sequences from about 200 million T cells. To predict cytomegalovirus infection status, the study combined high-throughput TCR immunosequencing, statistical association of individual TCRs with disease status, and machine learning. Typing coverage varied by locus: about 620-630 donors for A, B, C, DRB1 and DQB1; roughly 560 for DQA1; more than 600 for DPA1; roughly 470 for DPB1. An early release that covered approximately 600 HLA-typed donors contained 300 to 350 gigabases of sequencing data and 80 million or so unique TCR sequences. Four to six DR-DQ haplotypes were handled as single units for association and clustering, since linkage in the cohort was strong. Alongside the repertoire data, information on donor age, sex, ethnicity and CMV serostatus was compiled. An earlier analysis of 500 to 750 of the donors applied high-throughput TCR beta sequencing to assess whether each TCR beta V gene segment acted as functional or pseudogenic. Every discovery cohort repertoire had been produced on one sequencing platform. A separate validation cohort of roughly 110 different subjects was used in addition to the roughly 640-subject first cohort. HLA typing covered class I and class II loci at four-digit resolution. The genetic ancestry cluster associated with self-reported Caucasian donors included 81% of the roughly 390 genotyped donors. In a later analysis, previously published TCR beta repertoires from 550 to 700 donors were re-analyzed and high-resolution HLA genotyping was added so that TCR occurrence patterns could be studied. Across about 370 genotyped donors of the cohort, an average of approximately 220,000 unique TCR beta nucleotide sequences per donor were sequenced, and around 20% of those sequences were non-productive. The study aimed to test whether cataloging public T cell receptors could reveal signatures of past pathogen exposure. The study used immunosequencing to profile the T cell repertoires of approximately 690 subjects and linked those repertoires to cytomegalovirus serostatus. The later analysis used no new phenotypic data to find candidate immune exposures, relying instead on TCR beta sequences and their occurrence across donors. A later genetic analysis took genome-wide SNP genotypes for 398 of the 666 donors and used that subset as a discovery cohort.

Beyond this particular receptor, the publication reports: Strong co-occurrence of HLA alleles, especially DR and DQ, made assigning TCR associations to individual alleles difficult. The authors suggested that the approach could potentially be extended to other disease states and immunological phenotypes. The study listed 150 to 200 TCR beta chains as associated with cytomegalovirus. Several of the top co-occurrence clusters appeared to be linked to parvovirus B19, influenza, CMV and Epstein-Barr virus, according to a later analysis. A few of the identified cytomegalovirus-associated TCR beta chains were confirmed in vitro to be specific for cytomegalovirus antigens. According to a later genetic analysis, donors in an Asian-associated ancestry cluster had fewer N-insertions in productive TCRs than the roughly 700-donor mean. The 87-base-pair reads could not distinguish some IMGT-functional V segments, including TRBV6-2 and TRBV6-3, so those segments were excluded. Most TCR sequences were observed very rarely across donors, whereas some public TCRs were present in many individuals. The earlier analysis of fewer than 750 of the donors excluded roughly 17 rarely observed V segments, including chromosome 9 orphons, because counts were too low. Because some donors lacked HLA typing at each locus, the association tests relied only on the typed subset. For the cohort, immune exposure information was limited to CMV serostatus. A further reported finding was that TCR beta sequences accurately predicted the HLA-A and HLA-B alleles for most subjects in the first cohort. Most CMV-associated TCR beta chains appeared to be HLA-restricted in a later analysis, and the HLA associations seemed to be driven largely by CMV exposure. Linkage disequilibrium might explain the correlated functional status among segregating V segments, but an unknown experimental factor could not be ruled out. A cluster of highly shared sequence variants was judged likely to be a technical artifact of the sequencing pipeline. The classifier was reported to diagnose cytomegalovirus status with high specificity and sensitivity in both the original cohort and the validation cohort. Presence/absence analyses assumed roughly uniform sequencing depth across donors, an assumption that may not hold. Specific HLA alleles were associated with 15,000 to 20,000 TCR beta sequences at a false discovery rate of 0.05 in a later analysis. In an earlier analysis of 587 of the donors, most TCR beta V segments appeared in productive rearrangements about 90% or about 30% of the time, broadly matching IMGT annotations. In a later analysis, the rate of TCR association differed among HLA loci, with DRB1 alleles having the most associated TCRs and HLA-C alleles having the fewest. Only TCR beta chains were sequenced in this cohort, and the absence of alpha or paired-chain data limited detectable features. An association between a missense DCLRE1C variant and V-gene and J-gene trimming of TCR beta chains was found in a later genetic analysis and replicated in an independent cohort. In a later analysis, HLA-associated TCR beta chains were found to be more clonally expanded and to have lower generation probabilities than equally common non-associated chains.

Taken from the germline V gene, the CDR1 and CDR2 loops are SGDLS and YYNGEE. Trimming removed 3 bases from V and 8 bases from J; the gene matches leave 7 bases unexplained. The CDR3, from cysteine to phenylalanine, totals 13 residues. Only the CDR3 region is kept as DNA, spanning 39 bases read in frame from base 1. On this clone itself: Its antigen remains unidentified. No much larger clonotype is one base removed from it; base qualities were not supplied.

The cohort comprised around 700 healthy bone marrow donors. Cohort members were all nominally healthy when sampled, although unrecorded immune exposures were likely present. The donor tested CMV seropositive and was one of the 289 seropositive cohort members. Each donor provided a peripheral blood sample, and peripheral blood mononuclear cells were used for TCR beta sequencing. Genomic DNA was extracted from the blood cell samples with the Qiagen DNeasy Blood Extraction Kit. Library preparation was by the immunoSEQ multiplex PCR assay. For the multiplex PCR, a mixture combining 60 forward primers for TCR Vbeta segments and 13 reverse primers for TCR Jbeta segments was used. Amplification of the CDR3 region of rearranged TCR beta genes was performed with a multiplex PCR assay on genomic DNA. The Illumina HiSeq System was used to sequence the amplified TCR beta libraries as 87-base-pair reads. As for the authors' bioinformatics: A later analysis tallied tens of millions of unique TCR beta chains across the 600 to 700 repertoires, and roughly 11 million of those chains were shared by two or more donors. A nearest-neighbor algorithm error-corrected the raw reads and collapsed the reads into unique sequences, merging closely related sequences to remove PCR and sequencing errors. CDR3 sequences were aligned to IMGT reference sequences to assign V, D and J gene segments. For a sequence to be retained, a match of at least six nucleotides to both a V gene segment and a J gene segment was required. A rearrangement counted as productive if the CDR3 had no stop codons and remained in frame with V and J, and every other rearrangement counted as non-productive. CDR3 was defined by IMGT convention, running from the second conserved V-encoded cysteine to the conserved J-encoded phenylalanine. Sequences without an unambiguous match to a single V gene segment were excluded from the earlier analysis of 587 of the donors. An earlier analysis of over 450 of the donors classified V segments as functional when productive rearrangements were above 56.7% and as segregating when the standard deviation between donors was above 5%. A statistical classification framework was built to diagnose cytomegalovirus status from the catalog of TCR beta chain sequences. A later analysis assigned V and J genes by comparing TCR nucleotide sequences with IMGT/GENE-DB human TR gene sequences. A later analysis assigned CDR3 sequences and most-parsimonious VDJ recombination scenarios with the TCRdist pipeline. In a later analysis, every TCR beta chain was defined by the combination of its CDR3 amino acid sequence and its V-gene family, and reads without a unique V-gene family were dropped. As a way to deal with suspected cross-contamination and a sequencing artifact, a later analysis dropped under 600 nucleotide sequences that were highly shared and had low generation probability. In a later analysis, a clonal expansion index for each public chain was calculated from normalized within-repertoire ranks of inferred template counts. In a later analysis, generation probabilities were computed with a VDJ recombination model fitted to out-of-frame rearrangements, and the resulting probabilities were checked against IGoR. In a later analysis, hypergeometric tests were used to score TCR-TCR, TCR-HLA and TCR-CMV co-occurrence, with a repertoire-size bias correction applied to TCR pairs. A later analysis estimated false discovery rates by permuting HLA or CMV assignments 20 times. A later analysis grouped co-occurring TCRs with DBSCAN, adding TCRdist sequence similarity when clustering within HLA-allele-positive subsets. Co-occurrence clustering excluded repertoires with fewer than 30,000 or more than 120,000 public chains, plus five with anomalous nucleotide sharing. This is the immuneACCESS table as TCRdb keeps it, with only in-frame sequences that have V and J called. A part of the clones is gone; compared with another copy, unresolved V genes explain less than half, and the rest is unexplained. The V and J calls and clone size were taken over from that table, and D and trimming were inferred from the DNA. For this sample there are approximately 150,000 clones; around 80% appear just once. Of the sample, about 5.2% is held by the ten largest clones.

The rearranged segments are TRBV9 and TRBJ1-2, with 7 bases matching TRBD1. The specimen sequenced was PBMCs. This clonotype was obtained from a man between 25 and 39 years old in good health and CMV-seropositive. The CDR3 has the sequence CASSAHNRGGYTF. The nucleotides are TGTGCCAGCAGCGCACACAACAGGGGAGGCTACACCTTC.